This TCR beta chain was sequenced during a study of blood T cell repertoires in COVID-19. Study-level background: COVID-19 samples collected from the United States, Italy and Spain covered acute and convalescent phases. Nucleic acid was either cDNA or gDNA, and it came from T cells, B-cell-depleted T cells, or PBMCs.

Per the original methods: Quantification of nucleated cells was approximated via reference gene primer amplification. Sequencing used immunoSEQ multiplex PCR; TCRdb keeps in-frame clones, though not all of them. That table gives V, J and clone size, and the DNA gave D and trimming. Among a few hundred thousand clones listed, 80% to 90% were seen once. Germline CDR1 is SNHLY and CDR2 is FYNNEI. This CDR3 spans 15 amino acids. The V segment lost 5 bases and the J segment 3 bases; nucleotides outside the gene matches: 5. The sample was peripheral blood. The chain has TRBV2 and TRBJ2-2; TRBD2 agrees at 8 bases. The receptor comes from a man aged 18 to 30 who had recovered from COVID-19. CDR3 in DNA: TGTGCCAGCAGTCCGGGGGGGCGGGACACCGGGGAGCTGTTTTTT. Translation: CASSPGGRDTGELFF. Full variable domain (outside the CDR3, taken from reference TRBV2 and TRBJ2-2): EPEVTQTPSHQVTQMGQEVILRCVPISNHLYFYWYRQILGQKVEFLVSFYNNEISEKSEIFDDQFSVERPDGSNFTLKIRSTKLEDSAMYFCASSPGGRDTGELFFGEGSRLTVL.